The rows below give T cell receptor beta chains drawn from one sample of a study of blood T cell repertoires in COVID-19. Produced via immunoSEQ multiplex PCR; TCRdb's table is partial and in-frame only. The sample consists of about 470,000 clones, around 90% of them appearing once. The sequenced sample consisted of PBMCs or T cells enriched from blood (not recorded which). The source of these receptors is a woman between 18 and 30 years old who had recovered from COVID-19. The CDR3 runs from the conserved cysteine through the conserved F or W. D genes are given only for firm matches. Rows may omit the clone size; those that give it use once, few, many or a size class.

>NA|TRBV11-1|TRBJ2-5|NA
TGTGCCAGCAGCTTAGACGGGGGACAAGAGACCCAGTACTTC
CASSLDGGQETQYF
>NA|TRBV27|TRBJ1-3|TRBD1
TGTGCCAGCAGTTTATCCCCTTTGACAGGGTGGAGTGGAAACACCATATATTTT
CASSLSPLTGWSGNTIYF
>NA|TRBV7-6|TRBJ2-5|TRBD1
TGTGCCAGCAGCTCCCGGGACAGGGGACCCACAGAGACCCAGTACTTC
CASSSRDRGPTETQYF
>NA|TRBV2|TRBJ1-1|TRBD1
TGTGCCAGCCACCTACAGGGGACCACTGAAGCTTTCTTT
CASHLQGTTEAFF
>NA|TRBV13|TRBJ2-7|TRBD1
TGTGCCAGCAGCTTAGAGGGGGACAGGGCTTCCTACGAGCAGTACTTC
CASSLEGDRASYEQYF
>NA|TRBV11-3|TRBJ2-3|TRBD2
TGTGCCAGCAGCTTGGGGCTAGCGGGGGCAGATACGCAGTATTTT
CASSLGLAGADTQYF
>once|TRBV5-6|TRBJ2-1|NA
TGTGCCAGCACCTCAGGACTCAGCTCCTACAATGAGCAGTTCTTC
CASTSGLSSYNEQFF
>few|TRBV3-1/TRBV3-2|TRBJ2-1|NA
TGTGCCAGCAGTCATACTGGGCTGAAGCGGTATGAGCAGTTCTTC
CASSHTGLKRYEQFF
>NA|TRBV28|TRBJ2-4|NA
TGTGCCAGCAGTTCTCACAGGGTTCTAGCCAAAAACATTCAGTACTTC
CASSSHRVLAKNIQYF
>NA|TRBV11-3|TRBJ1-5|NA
TGTGCCAGCAGGATAAAATTGGAGGTACGCAATCAGCCCCAGCATTTT
CASRIKLEVRNQPQHF
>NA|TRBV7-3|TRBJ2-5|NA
TGTGCCAGCAGCCAAAGGTCCGGGGTCCAAGAGACCCAGTACTTC
CASSQRSGVQETQYF
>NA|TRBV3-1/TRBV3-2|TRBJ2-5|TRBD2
TGTGCCAGCAGCCAAGAACACTTGGCTAGCGGGCAAGAGACCCAGTACTTC
CASSQEHLASGQETQYF
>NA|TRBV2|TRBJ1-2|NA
TGTGCCAGCAGTGTCATCAACAGGGACGGCTACACCTTC
CASSVINRDGYTF
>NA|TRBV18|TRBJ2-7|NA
TGTGCCAGCTCACCGCAGGGACTCGACTACGAGCAGTACTTC
CASSPQGLDYEQYF
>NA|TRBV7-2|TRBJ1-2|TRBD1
TGTGCCAGCAGCCAGGACAGGGCTAACTATGGCTACACCTTC
CASSQDRANYGYTF
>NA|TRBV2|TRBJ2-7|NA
TGTGCCAGCAGTGTGTCGCGGCCCGACGAGCAGTACTTC
CASSVSRPDEQYF
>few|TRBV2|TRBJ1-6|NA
TGTGCCAGCAGGGGGGGACCTAATTCACCCCTCCACTTT
CASRGGPNSPLHF
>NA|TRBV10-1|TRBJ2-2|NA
TGCGCCAGCAGCTCACAGATGGGCGGGGAGCTGTTTTTT
CASSSQMGGELFF
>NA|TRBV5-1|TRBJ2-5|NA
TGCGCCAGCAATTTGCTCGAAACAGGACAAGAGACCCAGTACTTC
CASNLLETGQETQYF
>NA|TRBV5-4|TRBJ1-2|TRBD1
TGTGCCAGCAGCTTTCAGGGGGCGTGGTATGGCTACACCTTC
CASSFQGAWYGYTF
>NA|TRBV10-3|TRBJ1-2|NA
TGTGCCACCAAGGGTGATCAGGGGACGGATGGCTACACCTTC
CATKGDQGTDGYTF
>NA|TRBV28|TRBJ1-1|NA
TGTGCCAGCAGTTTAGGCAGTCGACAACCTGGAGCTTTCTTT
CASSLGSRQPGAFF
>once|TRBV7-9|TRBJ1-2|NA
TGTGCCAGCAGCTTAGTAGGGGCGTTCTCAGACTATGGCTACACCTTC
CASSLVGAFSDYGYTF
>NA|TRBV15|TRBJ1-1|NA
TGTGCCACCAGCAGAGGTATCGTCAGGGTTGGGGCTTTCTTT
CATSRGIVRVGAFF
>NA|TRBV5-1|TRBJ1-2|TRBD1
TGCGCCAGCAGCGAAACTACAGGGGATGGCTACACCTTC
CASSETTGDGYTF
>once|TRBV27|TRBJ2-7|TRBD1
TGTGCCAGCAGTTTATCTACGGGACAGACCTACGAGCAGTACTTC
CASSLSTGQTYEQYF
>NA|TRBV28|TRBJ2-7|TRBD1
TGTGCCAGCAGGGGGACAGGGAGTTTCTCCGAGCAGTACTTC
CASRGTGSFSEQYF
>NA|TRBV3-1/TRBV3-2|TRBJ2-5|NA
TGTGCCAGCAGCCAAGGAGGAAAGACCCAGTACTTC
CASSQGGKTQYF
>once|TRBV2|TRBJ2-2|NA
TGTGCCAGCAGCGCATCAGGGTACACCGGGGAGCTGTTTTTT
CASSASGYTGELFF
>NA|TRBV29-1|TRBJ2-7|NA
TGCAGCGTTGAAGTGACAGGACAGCTCTACGAGCAGTACTTC
CSVEVTGQLYEQYF
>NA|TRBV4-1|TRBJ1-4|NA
TGCGCCAGCACCCTTGAAGGGGATGGTGAAAAACTGTTTTTT
CASTLEGDGEKLFF
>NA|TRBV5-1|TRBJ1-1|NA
TGCGCCAGCAGCTTGGATACAGCGAACACTGAAGCTTTCTTT
CASSLDTANTEAFF
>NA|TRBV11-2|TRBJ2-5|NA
TGTGCCAGCAGCCCGACCCCGGGTAACGGGAGAGAGACCCAGTACTTC
CASSPTPGNGRETQYF
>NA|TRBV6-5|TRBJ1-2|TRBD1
TGTGCCAGCAGTTTAGGACAGGGGCTAGGCTACACCTTC
CASSLGQGLGYTF
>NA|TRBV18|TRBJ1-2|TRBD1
TGTGCCAGCTCACCAGAGGGGACAGGGGGCCCCAATGGCTACACCTTC
CASSPEGTGGPNGYTF
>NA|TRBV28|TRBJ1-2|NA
TGTGCCAGCCGGCGGGCCTCTAACTATGGCTACACCTTC
CASRRASNYGYTF
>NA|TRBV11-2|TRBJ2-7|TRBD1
TGTGCCAGCAGCTTGACAGGGAGTCGCTACGAGCAGTACTTC
CASSLTGSRYEQYF
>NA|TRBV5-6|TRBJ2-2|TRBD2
TGTGCCAGCAGACTAGCGGGGGACACCGGGGAGCTGTTTTTT
CASRLAGDTGELFF
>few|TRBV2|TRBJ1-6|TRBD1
TGTGCCAGCAGTGCTGACAGGGCGGACGGTAATTCACCCCTCCACTTT
CASSADRADGNSPLHF
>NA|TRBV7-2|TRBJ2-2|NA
TGTGCCAGCAGCCAATCGCGGTCGTTGAGCGGGGAGCTGTTTTTT
CASSQSRSLSGELFF
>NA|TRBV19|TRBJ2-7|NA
TGTGCCAGTAGTATAGATATTTCAGGGTACTACGAGCAGTACTTC
CASSIDISGYYEQYF
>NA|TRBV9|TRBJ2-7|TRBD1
TGTGCCAGCAGCGTAGAAGGGGGCAAGTCCCACGAGCAGTACTTC
CASSVEGGKSHEQYF
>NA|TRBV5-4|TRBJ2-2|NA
TGTGCCAGCAGCCCCCCTAGGCAGGGGTTAAGTAACGGGGAGCTGTTTTTT
CASSPPRQGLSNGELFF
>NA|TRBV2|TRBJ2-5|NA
TGTGCCAGCAGTGAGGTCCTAGGTGTTCTCTACTTC
CASSEVLGVLYF
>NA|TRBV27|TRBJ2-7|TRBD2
TGTGCCAGCAGCTTAGCGGGGGCAGCCTACGAGCAGTACTTC
CASSLAGAAYEQYF
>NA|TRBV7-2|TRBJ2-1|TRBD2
TGTGCCAGCAGCTTAAGCGGGGGTCTTTACAATGAGCAGTTCTTC
CASSLSGGLYNEQFF
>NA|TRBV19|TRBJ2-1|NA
TGTGCCAGTAGTCACCGGTCACGTACAGATGAGCAGTTCTTC
CASSHRSRTDEQFF
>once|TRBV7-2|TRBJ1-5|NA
TGTGCCAGCAGCCTAGGCGGGGGGAGGATCGACCAGCCCCAGCATTTT
CASSLGGGRIDQPQHF
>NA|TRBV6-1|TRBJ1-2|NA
TGTGCCAGCAGTGACCTGGGAGCTAACTATGGCTACACCTTC
CASSDLGANYGYTF